This T cell receptor (beta chain) was obtained from a study of cytomegalovirus exposure and HLA in healthy donors. TCRdb's copy holds only in-frame clones and misses some; the assay was immunoSEQ multiplex PCR. The sample lists 130,000 to 150,000 clones, over 80% occurring once. CDR3 length: 15 amino acids. V trimming: 5 bases; J trimming: 3 bases; junction bases outside the gene matches: 5. Germline V lookup: CDR1 SGHNT, CDR2 YYREEE (reference sequence). This clone was counted once. Its antigen is not identified. Study-wide results and caveats: Accounts indicate the classifier identified cytomegalovirus status with strong specificity and sensitivity. According to a later analysis, TCR clusters from the first cohort tended to co-occur in the 120 or so validation repertoires. The study labeled 164 TCR beta chains cytomegalovirus-associated.

Donors were drawn from the approximately 120-subject validation cohort, separate from the 666-subject first cohort. Sequenced input: PBMCs. The chain carries TRBV5-4 and TRBJ2-2, with 9 positions matching TRBD2. This sequence was found in a woman aged 25 to 39 in good health and CMV-seropositive. The CDR3 is CASSPVAGDTGELFF. As DNA, the CDR3 is TGTGCCAGCAGTCCAGTAGCGGGGGACACCGGGGAGCTGTTTTTT.